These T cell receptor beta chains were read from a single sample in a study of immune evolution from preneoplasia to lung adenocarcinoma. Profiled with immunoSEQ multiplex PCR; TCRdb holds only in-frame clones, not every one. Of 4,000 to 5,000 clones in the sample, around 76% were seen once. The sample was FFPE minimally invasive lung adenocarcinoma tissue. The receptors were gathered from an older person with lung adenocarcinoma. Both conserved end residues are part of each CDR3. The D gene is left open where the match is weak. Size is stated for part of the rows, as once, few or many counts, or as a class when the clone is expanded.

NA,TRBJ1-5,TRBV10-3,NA,TGTGCCATCGGGGCCAACAGGGGCAATCAGCCCCAGCATTTT,CAIGANRGNQPQHF
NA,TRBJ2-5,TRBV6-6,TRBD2,TGTGCCAGCAGTTATACCCCACTAGCGGGAGGGAAAGCCCAGTACTTC,CASSYTPLAGGKAQYF
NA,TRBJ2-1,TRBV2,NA,TGTGCCAGCAGTGAGAGGCGCGGAGGGTCCTACAATGAGCAGTTCTTC,CASSERRGGSYNEQFF
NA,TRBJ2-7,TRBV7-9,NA,TGTGCCAGCAGTCGCCGCGGGCCAGGAATAACCGAGCAGTACTTC,CASSRRGPGITEQYF
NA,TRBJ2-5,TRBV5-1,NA,TGCGCCAGCAGCCTTTGGGGGAGCCAAGAGACCCAGTACTTC,CASSLWGSQETQYF
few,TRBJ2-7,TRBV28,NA,TGTGCCAGCAGTTTAATGGAACCCTACGAGCAGTACTTC,CASSLMEPYEQYF
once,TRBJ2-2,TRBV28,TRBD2,TGTGCCAGCAGCGGGACTAGTGTCACCGGGGAGCTGTTTTTT,CASSGTSVTGELFF
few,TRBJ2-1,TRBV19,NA,TGTGCATCAAGTCTCACTTCGGGCAGCGCCTCCTACAATGAGCAGTTCTTC,CASSLTSGSASYNEQFF
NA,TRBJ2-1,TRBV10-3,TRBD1,TGTGCCATCAGTCCCACCGGGACAGGGAAGATATTAGGGTACAATGAGCAGTTCTTC,CAISPTGTGKILGYNEQFF
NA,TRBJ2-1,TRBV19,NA,TGTGCCAGTAGTAGGGGAAGCTCCTACAATGAGCAGTTCTTC,CASSRGSSYNEQFF
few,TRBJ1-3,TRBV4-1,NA,TGCGCCAGCAGCCAAGATGGCAGTTACTCTGGAAACACCATATATTTT,CASSQDGSYSGNTIYF
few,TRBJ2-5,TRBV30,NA,TGTGCCTGGAGCCCTTCGGGGACGGAGACCCAGTACTTC,CAWSPSGTETQYF
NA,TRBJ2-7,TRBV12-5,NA,TGTGCTAGTGGTTTGGCGGGGGTGGCCGAGCAGTACTTC,CASGLAGVAEQYF
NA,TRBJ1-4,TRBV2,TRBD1,TGTGCCAGCAGTGGAAACCGGGACAGGGGTGGGACTAATGAAAAACTGTTTTTT,CASSGNRDRGGTNEKLFF
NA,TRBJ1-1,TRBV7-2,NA,TGTGCCAGCAGCTTAGCAGGAAGGTACGGGTCCCCTATGCTTTCTTTT,CASSLAGRYGSPMLSF
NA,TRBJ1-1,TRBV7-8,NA,TGTGCCAGCAGCTTATTTGGGGGGAACACTGAAGCTTTCTTT,CASSLFGGNTEAFF
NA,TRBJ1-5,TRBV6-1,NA,TGTGCCAGCAGTGATTGGGGCTATTATAGCAATCAGCCCCAGCATTTT,CASSDWGYYSNQPQHF
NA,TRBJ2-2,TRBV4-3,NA,TGCGCCAGCAGCCAAGCTGGGGTGGACGGCACCGGGGAGCTGTTTTTT,CASSQAGVDGTGELFF
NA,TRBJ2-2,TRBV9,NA,TGTGCCAGCAGCCCCCCCGTAACCGGGGAGCTGTTTTTT,CASSPPVTGELFF
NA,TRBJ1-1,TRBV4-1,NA,TGCGCCAGCAGCCTGGCGAACACTGAAGCTTTCTTT,CASSLANTEAFF
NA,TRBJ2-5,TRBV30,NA,TGTGCCCTATCAAGGGGAGGGGGAGAGACCCAGTACTTC,CALSRGGGETQYF
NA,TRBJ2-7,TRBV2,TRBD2,TGTGCCAGCAGCGGACTAGTGACGGATTACGAGCAGTACTTC,CASSGLVTDYEQYF
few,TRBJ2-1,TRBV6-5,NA,TGTGCCAGCAGCCGCAATGGTGACAATGAGCAGTTCTTC,CASSRNGDNEQFF
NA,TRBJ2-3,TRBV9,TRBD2,TGTGCCAGCAGTGACACGGGGGGGATGGATACGCAGTATTTT,CASSDTGGMDTQYF
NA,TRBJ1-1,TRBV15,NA,TGTGCCACCAGCAGAGATAGTCCCAGACCCCCGAACACTGAAGCTTTCTTT,CATSRDSPRPPNTEAFF
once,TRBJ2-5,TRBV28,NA,TGTGCCAGCAGCCCTGCAAGGCGGGGGCTCCAAGAGACCCAGTACTTC,CASSPARRGLQETQYF
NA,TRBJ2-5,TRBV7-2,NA,TGTGCCAGCAGCTTAGAGGGGAGGCAGACCCAGTACTTC,CASSLEGRQTQYF
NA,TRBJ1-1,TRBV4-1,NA,TGCGCCAGCAGCCAAGATCTTACCGCCCAGGTAGCTTTCTTT,CASSQDLTAQVAFF
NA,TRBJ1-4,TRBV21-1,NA,TGTGCCAGCAGCCCGCGGGACCAAAATAATGAAAAACTGTTTTTT,CASSPRDQNNEKLFF
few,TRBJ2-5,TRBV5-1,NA,TGCGCCAGCAGCTTGGCCGGGACGCAAGAGACCCAGTACTTC,CASSLAGTQETQYF